A selection of T cell receptor beta chains follows, all from one sample in a study of Ad26.COV2.S vaccination and SARS-CoV-2 variants. Libraries were prepared by immunoSEQ multiplex PCR; TCRdb keeps only in-frame clonotypes and omits some of them. The sample yields about 240,000 clones, around nine tenths seen once. This sample comprised peripheral blood, obtained in a trial of Ad26.COV2.S vaccine versus placebo. Receptor source: a person aged 18-60 years who received the Ad26.COV2.S COVID-19 vaccine or a placebo. The CDR3 runs from the conserved cysteine through the conserved F or W. Fields, in order: D gene, clone size, J gene, V gene, CDR3 DNA, CDR3 protein. A D gene is named only where the DNA matches it firmly. The size field is filled for only some rows; it gives once, few, many or a size class.

d_call: TRBD2; clone_size: NA; j_call: TRBJ2-1; v_call: TRBV27; cdr3_nt: TGTGCCAGCAGTTTAAGGACTAGCCGGAGCTCCTACAATGAGCAGTTCTTC; cdr3_aa: CASSLRTSRSSYNEQFF
d_call: NA; clone_size: NA; j_call: TRBJ2-1; v_call: TRBV10-3; cdr3_nt: TGTGCCACAGGGCAGGGAGGGGGCTCCTACAATGAGCAGTTCTTC; cdr3_aa: CATGQGGGSYNEQFF
d_call: NA; clone_size: NA; j_call: TRBJ2-2; v_call: TRBV19; cdr3_nt: TGTGCCAGTAATCCGGATTACACCGGGGAGCTGTTTTTT; cdr3_aa: CASNPDYTGELFF
d_call: NA; clone_size: NA; j_call: TRBJ1-5; v_call: TRBV10-3; cdr3_nt: TGTGCCACTCAGGGTAGCAATCAGCCCCAGCATTTT; cdr3_aa: CATQGSNQPQHF
d_call: TRBD1; clone_size: NA; j_call: TRBJ1-4; v_call: TRBV7-6; cdr3_nt: TGTGCCAGCAACATACAGGGGTTAAGAGAAAAACTGTTTTTT; cdr3_aa: CASNIQGLREKLFF
d_call: NA; clone_size: NA; j_call: TRBJ1-5; v_call: TRBV28; cdr3_nt: TGTGCCAGCAGTTTAATAGGGGAGGTTCAGCCCCAGCATTTT; cdr3_aa: CASSLIGEVQPQHF
d_call: NA; clone_size: NA; j_call: TRBJ2-7; v_call: TRBV28; cdr3_nt: TGTGCCAGCAGTCTCTCGATAGCGGCTAGCTCCTACGAGCAGTACTTC; cdr3_aa: CASSLSIAASSYEQYF
d_call: NA; clone_size: NA; j_call: TRBJ2-1; v_call: TRBV30; cdr3_nt: TGTGCCTGGAGTGTATTTCGGAATGAGCAGTTCTTC; cdr3_aa: CAWSVFRNEQFF
d_call: NA; clone_size: NA; j_call: TRBJ2-1; v_call: TRBV21-1; cdr3_nt: TGTGCCAGCAGCAACTCAGCTGGGGACTTGAGTTGGGATGAGCAGTTCTTC; cdr3_aa: CASSNSAGDLSWDEQFF
d_call: NA; clone_size: NA; j_call: TRBJ2-2; v_call: TRBV15; cdr3_nt: TGTGCCACCAGCAGTGGGCGAGGGGCCACCGGGGAGCTGTTTTTT; cdr3_aa: CATSSGRGATGELFF
d_call: NA; clone_size: NA; j_call: TRBJ2-1; v_call: TRBV14; cdr3_nt: TGTGCCAGCAGCCAAGTTCCGCCAGGTTTTACCTACAATGAGCAGTTCTTC; cdr3_aa: CASSQVPPGFTYNEQFF
d_call: NA; clone_size: NA; j_call: TRBJ1-1; v_call: TRBV27; cdr3_nt: TGTGCCAGCAGTTTATTTCCGTACACTGAAGCTTTCTTT; cdr3_aa: CASSLFPYTEAFF
d_call: NA; clone_size: NA; j_call: TRBJ2-5; v_call: TRBV28; cdr3_nt: TGTGCCAGCACCCAAAGGGGACAAGAGACCCAGTACTTC; cdr3_aa: CASTQRGQETQYF
d_call: TRBD2; clone_size: NA; j_call: TRBJ2-1; v_call: TRBV7-2; cdr3_nt: TGTGCCAGCAGCTTCGATAGCGGGGGGGCCTACTACAATGAGCAGTTCTTC; cdr3_aa: CASSFDSGGAYYNEQFF
d_call: NA; clone_size: NA; j_call: TRBJ1-1; v_call: TRBV29-1; cdr3_nt: TGCAGCGTGGACATCCTGAACACTGAAGCTTTCTTT; cdr3_aa: CSVDILNTEAFF
d_call: TRBD1; clone_size: NA; j_call: TRBJ1-5; v_call: TRBV7-2; cdr3_nt: TGTGCCAGCAGCGACCGGGACAGGGGGGGTGGCAATCAGCCCCAGCATTTT; cdr3_aa: CASSDRDRGGGNQPQHF
d_call: NA; clone_size: few; j_call: TRBJ1-1; v_call: TRBV18; cdr3_nt: TGTGCCAGCTCACCTGGCAGGGTGGCTGAAGCTTTCTTT; cdr3_aa: CASSPGRVAEAFF
d_call: TRBD2; clone_size: NA; j_call: TRBJ2-3; v_call: TRBV10-1; cdr3_nt: TGCGCCAGCAGTGGGACGCAGCGGGGACGCACAGATACGCAGTATTTT; cdr3_aa: CASSGTQRGRTDTQYF
d_call: NA; clone_size: NA; j_call: TRBJ2-2; v_call: TRBV9; cdr3_nt: TGTGCCAGCAGCGAGGGACCCACGAACACCGGGGAGCTGTTTTTT; cdr3_aa: CASSEGPTNTGELFF
d_call: NA; clone_size: NA; j_call: TRBJ2-5; v_call: TRBV4-3; cdr3_nt: TGCGCCAGCAGCCAAGATTGGAAGCAACAAGAGACCCAGTACTTC; cdr3_aa: CASSQDWKQQETQYF
d_call: NA; clone_size: once; j_call: TRBJ1-5; v_call: TRBV30; cdr3_nt: TGTGCCTGGAGTTTGGACCCGAGCAATCAGCCCCAGCATTTT; cdr3_aa: CAWSLDPSNQPQHF
d_call: NA; clone_size: NA; j_call: TRBJ1-2; v_call: TRBV11-2; cdr3_nt: TGTGCCAGCAGCCCCTGGAAGTTCCGCGGCTACACCTTC; cdr3_aa: CASSPWKFRGYTF
d_call: NA; clone_size: NA; j_call: TRBJ2-7; v_call: TRBV3-1/TRBV3-2; cdr3_nt: TGTGCCAGCAGCCTGGACTCCTACGAGCAGTACTTC; cdr3_aa: CASSLDSYEQYF
d_call: TRBD2; clone_size: NA; j_call: TRBJ2-2; v_call: TRBV19; cdr3_nt: TGTGCCAGTAGTATAGGTAGCGGGGGGACCGGGGAGCTGTTTTTT; cdr3_aa: CASSIGSGGTGELFF
d_call: TRBD2; clone_size: once; j_call: TRBJ2-1; v_call: TRBV11-2; cdr3_nt: TGTGCCAGCAGCTTTCGGACTAGCGCTAGCTCCTACAATGAGCAGTTCTTC; cdr3_aa: CASSFRTSASSYNEQFF
d_call: NA; clone_size: NA; j_call: TRBJ1-2; v_call: TRBV6-2/TRBV6-3; cdr3_nt: TGTGCCAGCAGTTACTCTATAGGGCAGCCGGCGGACTATGGCTACACCTTC; cdr3_aa: CASSYSIGQPADYGYTF
d_call: TRBD2; clone_size: NA; j_call: TRBJ2-7; v_call: TRBV28; cdr3_nt: TGTGCCAGCAGTTTATGGGGAGGGTTCAGGTACGAGCAGTACTTC; cdr3_aa: CASSLWGGFRYEQYF
d_call: TRBD1; clone_size: NA; j_call: TRBJ1-2; v_call: TRBV19; cdr3_nt: TGTGCCAGTAGTAACCCGGGACAGGGGATTTTTAACTATGGCTACACCTTC; cdr3_aa: CASSNPGQGIFNYGYTF
d_call: TRBD2; clone_size: NA; j_call: TRBJ2-5; v_call: TRBV5-6; cdr3_nt: TGTGCCAGCAGCTTTTCGGGAGGGGAGACCCAGTACTTC; cdr3_aa: CASSFSGGETQYF
d_call: NA; clone_size: NA; j_call: TRBJ1-1; v_call: TRBV3-1/TRBV3-2; cdr3_nt: TGTGCCAGCAGCCACAGGGTGACTGAAGCTTTCTTT; cdr3_aa: CASSHRVTEAFF
d_call: TRBD1; clone_size: NA; j_call: TRBJ2-1; v_call: TRBV30; cdr3_nt: TGTGCCTCCAGGGACAGTAACAATGAGCAGTTCTTC; cdr3_aa: CASRDSNNEQFF
d_call: NA; clone_size: NA; j_call: TRBJ2-7; v_call: TRBV12-3/TRBV12-4; cdr3_nt: TGTGCCAGCAGTTTTCTGAGCTCCTACGAGCAGTACTTC; cdr3_aa: CASSFLSSYEQYF